This T cell receptor beta chain was profiled in a study of shared clonotypes between healthy human individuals. The CDR3 covers 17 residues. Several immunoSEQ plates held equal portions of the genomic DNA taken from each subset. Using immunoSEQ multiplex PCR, the repertoire was profiled, and TCRdb retains in-frame clones only, with some absent. The sample carries about 480,000 clones, around 74% recorded once. The study drew all its donors from Caucasian adults living in Nashville, Tennessee. Tens of millions of PBMCs served as the genomic DNA source for unsorted samples. The material sequenced was PBMCs. The sequence was collected from a woman in her thirties or forties in good health. Some clones in this sample may be carry-over from other donors' samples. The chain carries TRBV21-1 and TRBJ2-1; the D segment call TRBD2 is taken from the table without a DNA check. TRBV21-1 is a recognized pseudogene. CDR3: CASSIELAGDAYNEQFF. The DNA for the CDR3 is TGTGCCAGCAGCATCGAACTAGCGGGAGATGCTTACAATGAGCAGTTCTTC.